These 30 T cell receptor beta chains were all obtained from the same sample, sequenced in a study of CD8 T cells in Susac syndrome (dated by TCRdb to the late 2010s). Library generation was performed with the immunoSEQ multiplex PCR assay. RNA was extracted using the RNeasy kit, and about 0.5 to 1 ug of the RNA was reverse transcribed with random hexamers. The raw public reads went through TCRdb reprocessing: fastp at Q25, MiXCR clone calling, in-frame beta chains kept. CDR3 protein sequences are deduplicated, and each keeps its most common genes and DNA. Within this sample are under 250,000 distinct CDR3 sequences, with just over 90% of them counted one time only. The ten biggest clones cover roughly 0.072% of the sample. The sample comprised CD4+ T cells from PBMCs. The origin of the receptors is a human donor with multiple sclerosis.

The chain recombines TRBV20-1 with TRBJ1-5, with 7 bases identical to TRBD1. Germline V gene lookup returns CDR1 DFQATT and CDR2 SNEGSKA (reference sequence). The length of the CDR3 is 14 residues. V gave up 2 bases and J gave up 2 bases; unmatched junction bases: 3. CDR3: CSARTTGGNQPQHF. In nucleotides, the CDR3 is TGCAGTGCTAGAACTACAGGGGGCAATCAGCCCCAGCATTTT.

The V call is TRBV28, the J call TRBJ1-1; D is ambiguous. Germline V gene data show CDR1 as MDHEN and CDR2 as SYDVKM. V lost 3 bases to trimming and J lost 7 bases, with 9 bases between them. This CDR3 comprises 12 residues. The CDR3 spells CASSFRDFEAFF. The CDR3 DNA reads as TGTGCCAGCAGTTTTCGCGACTTTGAAGCTTTCTTT.

This clonotype was counted a single time. This chain joins TRBV29-1 and TRBJ2-5; 7 bases are a match to TRBD1. V was pared by 5 bases and J by 4 bases, with 10 bases of the junction left unmatched. This CDR3 has 14 residues. CDR1 SQVTM and CDR2 ANQGSEA come from the germline V gene. The CDR3 coding sequence is TGCAGCGTTTACACCGACAGGGTAGGAGAGACCCAGTACTTC. It yields the protein CSVYTDRVGETQYF.

This sequence joins TRBV29-1 and TRBJ2-7, with TRBD2 identical over 7 bases. The germline gives CDR1 SQVTM, CDR2 ANQGSEA. CDR3 length equals 14 residues. With V trimmed by 6 bases and J by 7 bases, 15 bases remained unmatched. CDR3 region: CSVDIKGIGGEQYF. The CDR3 nucleotides read TGCAGCGTCGACATAAAGGGGATCGGGGGGGAGCAGTACTTC.

The rearrangement uses TRBV6-1 and TRBJ1-5; D gene ambiguous. Germline V gene lookup returns CDR1 MNHNS and CDR2 SASEGT. This CDR3 comprises 15 residues. The V and J ends lost 2 bases and 0 bases respectively, with 8 bases between them. The CDR3, as DNA: TGTGCCAGCAGTGAATATAACGATAGCAATCAGCCCCAGCATTTT. This encodes CASSEYNDSNQPQHF.

V gene TRBV28 combines with J gene TRBJ2-5; no definite D call. V was pared by 6 bases and J by 1 base, with 6 bases between. The CDR3 length is 12 residues. Germline assignment: CDR1 MDHEN and CDR2 SYDVKM. CDR3 DNA sequence: TGTGCCAGCAGCCGGGTCCAAGAGACCCAGTACTTC. Translating it yields CASSRVQETQYF.

V is TRBV20-1 and J is TRBJ1-1; 9 positions match TRBD1. V shed 6 bases, J shed 7 bases, and the junction held 3 bases outside the gene matches. The CDR3 runs 11 residues. The germline CDR1 and CDR2 sequences are DFQATT and SNEGSKA (reference sequence). CDR3 bases: TGCAGTGCCCGGGGACAGGGTGAAGCTTTCTTT. Amino acid sequence: CSARGQGEAFF.

Only one count was recorded for this clonotype. This chain links TRBV6-1 with TRBJ2-1; 9 bases are shared with TRBD1. The CDR3 has 12 amino acids. CDR1 is MNHNS, CDR2 SASEGT, per germline. V lost 10 bases to trimming and J lost 8 bases; unmatched junction nucleotides: 6. CDR3 protein: CATSDRGDEQFF. The CDR3 region has the DNA TGTGCCACTTCGGACAGGGGAGATGAGCAGTTCTTC.

The V and J genes are TRBV4-1 and TRBJ2-1; D call uncertain. V was shortened by 5 bases and J by 6 bases, with 14 bases between the two germline ends. The CDR3 contains 14 residues. Germline CDR1 reads MGHRA; CDR2 reads YSYEKL. The CDR3: CASSFSTRGNEQFF. In nucleotides, the CDR3 is TGCGCCAGCAGCTTTTCGACCCGAGGCAATGAGCAGTTCTTC.

This rearrangement joins TRBV7-9 to TRBJ2-1; perhaps TRBD2 as D (5 bases). Trimming stripped 2 bases from V and 9 bases from J, with 11 bases between. The CDR3 contains 13 residues. CDR1 is SEHNR, CDR2 FQNEAQ, per germline (reference sequence). Here the CDR3 reads CASSLSRAGEQFF. DNA for the CDR3: TGTGCCAGCAGCTTATCTCGGGCGGGTGAGCAGTTCTTC.

Here the CDR3 reads CASSYQGGSNEKLFF. CDR3 nucleotide sequence: TGCGCCAGCAGCTACCAGGGGGGGTCTAATGAAAAACTGTTTTTT. This chain joins TRBV5-1 and TRBJ1-4; 7 bases are shared with TRBD1. This CDR3 comprises 15 residues. Germline lookup yields CDR1 SGHRS and CDR2 YFSETQ. J lost 3 bases, V lost 3 bases, and 5 bases had no gene match.

V is TRBV29-1 and J is TRBJ2-1, with D uncertain. Trimming removed 4 bases at V and 0 bases at J, with 7 bases between. CDR3 length equals 13 residues. The V gene's germline CDR1 is SQVTM and CDR2 ANQGSEA. In DNA, the CDR3 is TGCAGCGTTGTGAGCAACTCCTACAATGAGCAGTTCTTC. Protein product: CSVVSNSYNEQFF.

This rearrangement joins TRBV20-1 to TRBJ2-7; D might be TRBD1 (6 bases). Trimming removed 0 bases at V and 3 bases at J, with 15 bases between. Germline loops: CDR1 DFQATT, CDR2 SNEGSKA (reference sequence). There are 15 residues in the CDR3. CDR3 protein: CSARDRTASGYEQYF. The CDR3 DNA sequence: TGCAGTGCTAGAGATCGGACAGCCTCTGGCTACGAGCAGTACTTC.

The chain is built from TRBV13 and TRBJ1-3; 7 bases agree with TRBD1. This CDR3 has 19 amino acids. V lost 5 bases and J lost 1; bases outside the gene matches: 17. Germline-derived CDR1 and CDR2 are PRHDT and FYEKMQ (reference sequence). CDR3 nucleotides: TGTGCCAGCAGCCCAGTATCCCGGGACAGCTACAGTTCTGGAAACACCATATATTTT. Its protein product is CASSPVSRDSYSSGNTIYF.

CDR3 amino acids: CASGRRTANTLYEQYF. In DNA form, the CDR3 reads TGCGCCAGCGGGAGGAGGACAGCCAATACCCTCTACGAGCAGTACTTC. This chain connects TRBV5-1 to TRBJ2-7; D might be TRBD1 or TRBD2, each matching 6 bases. Germline CDR1 is SGHRS and CDR2 is YFSETQ. The CDR3 is 16 residues long. V lost 7 bases and J 3 bases, leaving 23 bases between the germline ends.

The chain uses TRBV29-1 and TRBJ2-2; possibly TRBD1 for D (6 bases). CDR1 SQVTM and CDR2 ANQGSEA come from the germline V gene. V was pared by 4 bases and J by 3 bases, with 12 bases between. The CDR3 covers 14 residues. CDR3 DNA sequence: TGCAGCGTTGCTTTCCCAGGGGACACCGGGGAGCTGTTTTTT. As protein: CSVAFPGDTGELFF.

The chain couples TRBV7-9 to TRBJ1-4; D unresolved. This CDR3 spans 15 amino acids. V was shortened by 4 bases and J by 0 bases, with 9 bases between the two germline ends. Germline CDR1 and CDR2: SEHNR and FQNEAQ (reference sequence). The CDR3 loop reads CASSSGRTTNEKLFF. CDR3 sequence (DNA): TGTGCCAGCAGCTCCGGACGGACAACTAATGAAAAACTGTTTTTT.

CDR3 DNA sequence: TGTGCCAGCAGCCTCCAGTGGCGTACTGAAGCTTTCTTT. Its translation: CASSLQWRTEAFF. The chain is built from TRBV14 and TRBJ1-1; D unclear. The germline V gene encodes CDR1 SGHDN and CDR2 FVKESK. The CDR3 is made up of 13 amino acids. Trimming removed 4 bases at V and 5 bases at J, with 11 bases between.

V is TRBV18 and J is TRBJ1-2, with D perhaps matching TRBD1 (6 bases). The CDR3 runs to 14 residues. V lost 3 bases, J lost 7 bases, and 15 bases lay in between. The germline gives CDR1 KGHSH, CDR2 LQKENI. CDR3 sequence reads: CASSPLQGRGGYTF. The CDR3 DNA follows: TGTGCCAGCTCACCCCTACAGGGACGGGGTGGCTACACCTTC.

The chain uses TRBV11-2 and TRBJ2-2, with 9 bases identical to TRBD1. Trimming cost V 1 base and J 5 bases; bases outside gene matches: 17. Per germline, CDR1 SGHAT and CDR2 FQNNGV. The CDR3 length is 20 residues. CDR3 residues: CASSLVGTGLVSGKTGELFF. DNA for the CDR3: TGTGCCAGCAGCTTAGTGGGGACAGGGCTGGTGAGCGGGAAGACCGGGGAGCTGTTTTTT.

The chain is built from TRBV29-1 and TRBJ2-2; 7 nucleotides agree with TRBD1. The germline V gene encodes CDR1 SQVTM and CDR2 ANQGSEA. CDR3 length: 14 residues. J lost 4 bases, V lost 7 bases, and 9 bases had no gene match. CDR3 DNA: TGCAGCGCTCAAGGTGCAGGGGGCACCGGGGAGCTGTTTTTT. Translation: CSAQGAGGTGELFF.

This clonotype appeared once. The V gene is TRBV3-1, the J gene TRBJ2-5; 14 bases are shared with TRBD2. This CDR3 is built from 17 residues. V was pared by 1 base and J by 1 base, with 2 bases of the junction left unmatched. Germline assignment: CDR1 LGHDT and CDR2 YNNKEL (reference sequence). The CDR3 nucleotides are TGTGCCAGCAGCCAAGTGGGGACTAGCGGGGGCCAAGAGACCCAGTACTTC. As protein: CASSQVGTSGGQETQYF.

This clonotype has more than one count but fewer than ten. V gene TRBV5-1 combines with J gene TRBJ2-1, with 8 positions matching TRBD1. Germline V gene data show CDR1 as SGHRS and CDR2 as YFSETQ. This CDR3 comprises 15 residues. V shed 4 bases and J 5 bases; nucleotides not matched to a gene: 8. CDR3 protein: CASSGEGQVDNEQFF. As DNA, the CDR3 is TGCGCCAGCAGCGGTGAGGGACAGGTGGACAATGAGCAGTTCTTC.

The rearrangement joins TRBV7-9 to TRBJ2-1; TRBD2 matches at 12 bases. Unmatched junction bases numbered 5, after V lost 5 bases and J lost 6 bases. The CDR3 extends over 15 amino acids. Germline V lookup: CDR1 SEHNR, CDR2 FQNEAQ (reference sequence). The CDR3, as DNA: TGTGCCAGCAGCAAAACTAGCGGGGGGCGCAATGAGCAGTTCTTC. Translation: CASSKTSGGRNEQFF.

This chain joins TRBV20-1 and TRBJ1-5; D is perhaps TRBD1 (5 bases). CDR3 length: 13 residues. Germline CDR1 is DFQATT and CDR2 is SNEGSKA (reference sequence). V was clipped by 4 bases and J by 1 base, with 8 bases between them. Here the CDR3 reads CSAIRQSNQPQHF. The CDR3 DNA sequence: TGCAGTGCTATTAGACAGAGCAATCAGCCCCAGCATTTT.

The rearrangement uses TRBV19 and TRBJ2-1; D may correspond to TRBD1 or TRBD2 (5 bases each). With 1 base removed from V and 8 bases from J, the gap between germline ends came to 12 bases. Looked up from germline, CDR1 is LNHDA and CDR2 is SQIVND (reference sequence). The CDR3 is made up of 14 amino acids. CDR3 bases: TGTGCCAGTAGTATAGTGGCCGGGGCAGATGAGCAGTTCTTC. Its protein product is CASSIVAGADEQFF.

The V and J genes are TRBV28 and TRBJ1-5; 7 bases line up with TRBD1. Germline CDR1 MDHEN, CDR2 SYDVKM. Germline trimming cut 5 bases from V and 2 bases from J; bases unmatched to any gene: 6. The CDR3 contains 15 residues. CDR3 in DNA: TGTGCCAGCAGTCTACAGGGGATCGGCAATCAGCCCCAGCATTTT. This encodes CASSLQGIGNQPQHF.

The chain has TRBV2 and TRBJ1-1; tentatively, D is TRBD1 (5 bases). CDR3 length: 14 residues. CDR1 is SNHLY, CDR2 FYNNEI, per germline. V was trimmed by 4 bases and J by 4 bases, leaving 13 bases between them. CDR3 in amino acids: CASSVGGGSTEAFF. As DNA, the CDR3 is TGTGCCAGCAGTGTTGGGGGTGGAAGCACTGAAGCTTTCTTT.

The gene calls are TRBV28 and TRBJ2-2, with 7 bases lining up with TRBD1. CDR1 is MDHEN and CDR2 is SYDVKM in the germline V gene. V shed 2 bases and J 5 bases; nucleotides not matched to a gene: 5. CDR3 size: 15 residues. This chain's CDR3 is CASSLQQGETGELFF. CDR3 nucleotide sequence: TGTGCCAGCAGTTTACAGCAGGGGGAGACCGGGGAGCTGTTTTTT.

The chain uses TRBV6-1 and TRBJ2-4; a possible D gene is TRBD1 (5 bases). V was cut by 0 bases and J by 6 bases, with 6 bases left in between. The V gene's germline CDR1 is MNHNS and CDR2 SASEGT. CDR3 length: 13 amino acids. The CDR3 DNA sequence: TGTGCCAGCAGTGAAGCAAGGGGAAACATTCAGTACTTC. Its translation is CASSEARGNIQYF.